The 14 T cell receptor beta chains in this list originate from one sample, sequenced in a study of blood T cell repertoires in COVID-19. Measured with immunoSEQ multiplex PCR; TCRdb has only the in-frame clones, and not every one. Altogether about 65,000 clones are present, over 85% being singletons, with the ten largest covering 2.5% to 3%. The sequencing input was peripheral blood. The receptors here all came from a man in his sixties or seventies with active COVID-19.

The V and J genes are TRBV11-2 and TRBJ2-3; maybe TRBD2 (6 bases). The germline V gene encodes CDR1 SGHAT and CDR2 FQNNGV. V was pared by 0 bases and J by 5 bases, with 12 bases between. The CDR3 spans 15 residues. The CDR3 DNA follows: TGTGCCAGCAGCTTAGAGGGCGGGGAGTTAGATACGCAGTATTTT. It encodes CASSLEGGELDTQYF.

The chain has TRBV21-1 and TRBJ1-5. TRBV21-1 is listed as a pseudogene. The CDR3 spans 17 residues. This CDR3 is CASSKGRGLDGNQPQHF. CDR3 bases: TGTGCCAGCAGCAAAGGGAGGGGTTTGGACGGCAATCAGCCCCAGCATTTT.

Only one count was recorded for this clone. V gene TRBV10-3 combines with J gene TRBJ2-1; the match to TRBD2 covers 10 bases. The trim removed 3 bases at V and 2 bases at J, leaving 1 base unmatched. The length of the CDR3 is 15 residues. Germline V CDR1 and CDR2: ENHRY, SYGVKD. CDR3: CAISESGGAYNEQFF. The DNA for the CDR3 is TGTGCCATCAGTGAAAGCGGGGGGGCCTACAATGAGCAGTTCTTC.

This chain joins TRBV4-1 and TRBJ1-3; D remains ambiguous. Trimming removed 1 base at V and 0 bases at J, with 7 bases between. The CDR3 loop spans 15 amino acids. CDR1 is MGHRA and CDR2 is YSYEKL in the germline V gene. DNA for the CDR3: TGCGCCAGCAGCCAAGCACAGCTCTCTGGAAACACCATATATTTT. It encodes CASSQAQLSGNTIYF.

The chain employs TRBV6-2 or TRBV6-3 and TRBJ2-7; TRBD1 is a possible D gene (5 bases). Trimming removed 6 bases at V and 0 bases at J, with 18 bases between. CDR1 and CDR2 from the germline V gene are MNHEY and SVGEGT. This CDR3 has 16 amino acids. The CDR3 is CASSPAGLGPSYEQYV. In nucleotides, the CDR3 is TGTGCCAGCAGCCCTGCAGGGCTAGGGCCCTCCTACGAGCAGTACGTC.

The CDR3 DNA is TGTGCCAGTAGCTCACAGGGGACGGGTGGCTACACCTTC. The encoded protein is CASSSQGTGGYTF. This rearrangement joins TRBV19 to TRBJ1-2; 7 bases are a match to TRBD1. This CDR3 is 13 amino acids long. Losses at the gene ends were 6 bases for V and 7 bases for J; bases not matched to a gene: 8. The germline V gene encodes CDR1 LNHDA and CDR2 SQIVND (reference sequence).

V gene TRBV5-1 combines with J gene TRBJ2-5; 7 bases are shared with TRBD2. Germline V gives CDR1 SGHRS, CDR2 YFSETQ. This CDR3 is 13 amino acids long. J lost 4 bases, V lost 3 bases, and 3 bases had no gene match. CDR3 sequence reads: CASSWTRGETQYF. CDR3 DNA sequence: TGCGCCAGCAGCTGGACTAGAGGAGAGACCCAGTACTTC.

The chain couples TRBV7-8 to TRBJ1-4; D possibly corresponds to TRBD1 (6 bases). CDR1 is SGHVS, CDR2 FQNEAQ, per germline. This CDR3 comprises 14 residues. V was pared by 10 bases and J by 3 bases, with 15 bases between. Written as DNA, the CDR3 is TGTGCCACCAATCAAGGGGGAGCTAATGAAAAACTGTTTTTT. Encoded protein: CATNQGGANEKLFF.

This clone was detected only once. The chain combines TRBV5-5 with TRBJ1-6; TRBD1 aligns across 7 bases. This CDR3 comprises 15 residues. CDR1 and CDR2 (germline): SGHKS, YYEKEE (reference sequence). Trimming cost V 2 bases and J 10 bases; bases outside gene matches: 9. CDR3 region: CASSFSGGRGSPLHF. The CDR3 DNA sequence: TGTGCCAGCAGCTTTTCAGGGGGGAGAGGATCACCCCTCCACTTT.

The chain employs TRBV19 and TRBJ2-2, with a weak D call TRBD2 (6 bases). V lost 10 bases and J lost 6, with 15 bases in between. This CDR3 has 13 amino acids. Germline V gives CDR1 LNHDA, CDR2 SQIVND (reference sequence). CDR3 nucleotide sequence: TGTGCCACCCGAACGGGAGAGGCCGGGGAGCTGTTTTTT. It specifies CATRTGEAGELFF.

Here the CDR3 reads CASSPQSINFGASGNTIYF. The CDR3 nucleotides read TGTGCCAGCTCACCACAGTCCATTAATTTTGGGGCCTCTGGAAACACCATATATTTT. This chain uses TRBV18 with TRBJ1-3; D might be TRBD1 (5 bases). The CDR3 is 19 residues long. Germline lookup yields CDR1 KGHSH and CDR2 LQKENI. Deletions cut 1 base from V and 0 bases from J, with 19 bases between. Filled out from reference TRBV18 and TRBJ1-3, the complete variable domain reads NAGVMQNPRHLVRRRGQEARLRCSPMKGHSHVYWYRQLPEEGLKFMVYLQKENIIDESGMPKERFSAEFPKEGPSILRIQQVVRGDSAAYFCASSPQSINFGASGNTIYFGEGSWLTVV.

The V gene is TRBV10-2, the J gene TRBJ2-1; 15 nucleotides agree with TRBD2. The CDR3 has 17 residues. After removal of 8 bases from V and 10 bases from J, the junction contained 15 bases not matched to a gene. In germline, CDR1 is WSHSY, CDR2 SAAADI. The CDR3 coding sequence is TGCGCCAGCGTCCGGACTAGCGGGGGGGCACCGGCTTTGGAGCAGTTCTTC. Its translation: CASVRTSGGAPALEQFF.

The chain uses TRBV11-2 and TRBJ2-5, with TRBD2 matching over 9 bases. The CDR3 totals 16 residues. Germline loops: CDR1 SGHAT, CDR2 FQNNGV. Germline trimming cut 1 base from V and 5 bases from J; bases unmatched to any gene: 8. CDR3 sequence (DNA): TGTGCCAGCAGCTTAGTTAGCGGGGGCCGAATCGAGACCCAGTACTTC. This gives the protein CASSLVSGGRIETQYF.

This chain links TRBV19 with TRBJ1-5; D remains unclear. V was pared by 4 bases and J by 2 bases, with 6 bases between. From germline, CDR1 is LNHDA and CDR2 SQIVND (reference sequence). The CDR3 loop spans 13 amino acids. For the CDR3, the DNA is TGTGCCAGTAGTACCACAGGCAATCAGCCCCAGCATTTT. Translated, it gives CASSTTGNQPQHF.